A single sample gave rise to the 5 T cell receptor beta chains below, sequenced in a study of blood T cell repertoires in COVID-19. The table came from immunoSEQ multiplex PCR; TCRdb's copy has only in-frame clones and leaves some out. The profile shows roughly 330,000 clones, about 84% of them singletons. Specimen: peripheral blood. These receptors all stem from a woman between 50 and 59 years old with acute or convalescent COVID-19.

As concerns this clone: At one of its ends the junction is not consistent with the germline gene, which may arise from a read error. DNA for the CDR3: TGTGCTAGCAGCCCACAGGCGGGGAGCACTGAAGCTTTCTTT. Translating it yields CASSPQAGSTEAFF. V and J are TRBV7-7 and TRBJ1-1; TRBD1 is a possible D gene (5 bases). The CDR3 is 14 amino acids. Germline assignment: CDR1 SSHAT and CDR2 FNYEAQ (reference sequence). The whole variable domain, filled in from reference TRBV7-7 and TRBJ1-1, reads GAGVSQSPRYKVTKRGQDVTLRCDPISSHATLYWYQQALGQGPEFLTYFNYEAQPDKSGLPSDRFSAERPEGSISTLTIQRTEQRDSAMYRCASSPQAGSTEAFFGQGTRLTVV.

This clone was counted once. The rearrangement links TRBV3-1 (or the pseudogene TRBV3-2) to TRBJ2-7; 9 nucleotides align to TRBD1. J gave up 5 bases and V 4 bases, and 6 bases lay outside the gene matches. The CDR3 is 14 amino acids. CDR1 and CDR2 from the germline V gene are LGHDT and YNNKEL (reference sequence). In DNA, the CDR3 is TGTGCCAGCAGCCTTCCGGGACAGGGTAACGAGCAGTACTTC. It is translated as CASSLPGQGNEQYF.

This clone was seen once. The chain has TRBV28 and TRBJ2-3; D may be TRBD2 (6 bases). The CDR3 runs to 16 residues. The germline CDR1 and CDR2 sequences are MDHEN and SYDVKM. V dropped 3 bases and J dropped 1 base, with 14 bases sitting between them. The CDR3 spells CASSFVGGRGTDTQYF. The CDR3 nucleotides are TGTGCCAGCAGTTTTGTGGGAGGCCGGGGCACAGATACGCAGTATTTT.

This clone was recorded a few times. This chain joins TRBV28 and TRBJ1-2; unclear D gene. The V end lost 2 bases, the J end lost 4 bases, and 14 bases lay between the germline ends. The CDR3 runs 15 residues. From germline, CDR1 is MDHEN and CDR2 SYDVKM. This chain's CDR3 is CASSLRGRRAYGYTF. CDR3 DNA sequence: TGTGCCAGCAGTTTACGGGGTAGGCGAGCCTATGGCTACACCTTC.

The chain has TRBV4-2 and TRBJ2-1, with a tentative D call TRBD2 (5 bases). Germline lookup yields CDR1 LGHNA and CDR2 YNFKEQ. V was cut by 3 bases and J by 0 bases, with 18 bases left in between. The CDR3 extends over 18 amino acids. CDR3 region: CASSQDVISASSYNEQFF. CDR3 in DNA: TGTGCCAGCAGCCAGGACGTTATTAGCGCGAGCTCCTACAATGAGCAGTTCTTC.